A single T cell receptor (beta chain) is shown here with its context. The data were obtained in a study of shared clonotypes between healthy human individuals. The CDR3 length is 17 residues. The germline gives CDR1 SGHRS, CDR2 YFSETQ. Trimming took off 3 bases at V and 0 bases at J, with 16 bases between the two ends. Sequenced by immunoSEQ multiplex PCR; TCRdb stores in-frame clones only, minus some. The repertoire holds approximately 1,500,000 clones, with 98% as singletons. Specimen: naive CD4+ T cells sorted from blood. Subset specified: CD45RA+ positively selected. The origin of this receptor is a man aged 25-45 years in good health. V gene TRBV5-1 combines with J gene TRBJ2-1; possibly TRBD2 for D (6 bases). The CDR3 reads CASSWGIAGPSYNEQFF. The CDR3 DNA reads TGCGCCAGCAGCTGGGGGATCGCGGGGCCCTCCTACAATGAGCAGTTCTTC. The whole variable domain, remainder taken from reference TRBV5-1 and TRBJ2-1, is KAGVTQTPRYLIKTRGQQVTLSCSPISGHRSVSWYQQTPGQGLQFLFEYFSETQRNKGNFPGRFSGRQFSNSRSEMNVSTLELGDSALYLCASSWGIAGPSYNEQFFGPGTRLTVL.